The rows below give T cell receptor beta chains drawn from one sample of a study of response to subunit inactivated influenza vaccine. TCRdb independently ran MiXCR on the RT-PCR reads; one entry per CDR3 protein. The table includes some 500,000 distinct CDR3 sequences, 15% to 20% detected once. Source: CD4+ T cells sorted from PBMCs, taken 23 to 25 months after vaccination. The receptors were gathered from a man aged 50-75 years who received an inactivated influenza vaccine. Both conserved end residues are part of each CDR3. Each record gives: V gene, J gene, CDR3 protein.

V: TRBV20-1; J: TRBJ2-3; CDR3: CSAAYQADTQYF
V: TRBV10-3; J: TRBJ2-1; CDR3: CAILKRDRGLPTDEQFF
V: TRBV7-2; J: TRBJ2-1; CDR3: CASSLWGHEQFF
V: TRBV7-2; J: TRBJ2-7; CDR3: CASRLRSSSYEQYF
V: TRBV9; J: TRBJ2-7; CDR3: CASSGGTSDYEQYF
V: TRBV20-1; J: TRBJ2-3; CDR3: CSAKNLWADTQYF
V: TRBV7-2; J: TRBJ1-2; CDR3: CASSSQGIGYGYTF
V: TRBV4-1; J: TRBJ2-7; CDR3: CASSQGGLASYEQYF
V: TRBV6-5; J: TRBJ2-3; CDR3: CASSNPSGTITDTQYF
V: TRBV7-9; J: TRBJ2-7; CDR3: CASSPLAGTSWGEQYF
V: TRBV5-5; J: TRBJ2-6; CDR3: CASSLAFGANVLTF
V: TRBV3-1; J: TRBJ2-1; CDR3: CASSIWTATYNEQFF
V: TRBV20-1; J: TRBJ2-2; CDR3: CSAREPRGAGELFF
V: TRBV20-1; J: TRBJ2-1; CDR3: CSARQTSGRGRYNEQFF